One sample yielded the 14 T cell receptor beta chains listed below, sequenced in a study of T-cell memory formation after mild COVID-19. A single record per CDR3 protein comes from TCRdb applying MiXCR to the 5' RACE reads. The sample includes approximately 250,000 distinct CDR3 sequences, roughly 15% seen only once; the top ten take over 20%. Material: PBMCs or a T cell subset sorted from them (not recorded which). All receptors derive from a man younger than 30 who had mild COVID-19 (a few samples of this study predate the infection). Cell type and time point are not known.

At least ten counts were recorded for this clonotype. In nucleotides, the CDR3 is TGTGCCAGCAGCACCTGGTGGGCTGTCAATAGCAATCAGCCCCAGCATTTT. It is translated as CASSTWWAVNSNQPQHF. The chain is built from TRBV6-2 or TRBV6-3 and TRBJ1-5; no clear D gene. The CDR3 sequence is 17 residues long. V was shortened by 6 bases and J by 0 bases, with 18 bases between the two germline ends. Germline V gene sequence: CDR1 MNHEY, CDR2 SVGEGT.

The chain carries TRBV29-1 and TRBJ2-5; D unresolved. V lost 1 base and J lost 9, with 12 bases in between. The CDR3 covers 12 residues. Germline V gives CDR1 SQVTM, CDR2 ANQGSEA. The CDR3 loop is CSVEAGVEAQYF. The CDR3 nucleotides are TGCAGCGTTGAAGCTGGGGTCGAGGCCCAGTACTTC.

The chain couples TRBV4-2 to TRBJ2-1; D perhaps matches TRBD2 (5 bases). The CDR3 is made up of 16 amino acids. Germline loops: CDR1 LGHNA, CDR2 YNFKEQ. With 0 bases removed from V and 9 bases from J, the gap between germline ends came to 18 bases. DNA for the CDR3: TGTGCCAGCAGCCAAGAGTGGCTAGCCGGGTCCCGTGAGCAGTTCTTC. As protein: CASSQEWLAGSREQFF.

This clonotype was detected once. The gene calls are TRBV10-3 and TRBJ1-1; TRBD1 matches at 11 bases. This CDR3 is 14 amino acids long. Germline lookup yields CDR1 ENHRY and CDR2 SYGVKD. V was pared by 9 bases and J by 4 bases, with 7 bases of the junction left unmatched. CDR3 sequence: CAILPGTGGTEAFF. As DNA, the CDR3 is TGTGCCATACTTCCCGGGACAGGGGGCACTGAAGCTTTCTTT.

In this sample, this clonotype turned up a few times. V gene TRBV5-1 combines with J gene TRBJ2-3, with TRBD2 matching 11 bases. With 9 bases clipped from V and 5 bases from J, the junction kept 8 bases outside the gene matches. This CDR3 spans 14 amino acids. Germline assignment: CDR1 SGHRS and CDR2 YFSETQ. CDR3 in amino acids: CATRSGGAIDTQYF. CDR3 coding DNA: TGCGCCACCCGTAGCGGGGGGGCGATAGATACGCAGTATTTT.

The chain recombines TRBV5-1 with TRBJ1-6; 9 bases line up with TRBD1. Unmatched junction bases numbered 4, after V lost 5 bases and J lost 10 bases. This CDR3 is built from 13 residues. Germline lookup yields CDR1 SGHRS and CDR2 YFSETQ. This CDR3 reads CASRTGTGSPLHF. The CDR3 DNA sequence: TGCGCCAGCAGAACCGGGACAGGGTCACCCCTCCACTTT.

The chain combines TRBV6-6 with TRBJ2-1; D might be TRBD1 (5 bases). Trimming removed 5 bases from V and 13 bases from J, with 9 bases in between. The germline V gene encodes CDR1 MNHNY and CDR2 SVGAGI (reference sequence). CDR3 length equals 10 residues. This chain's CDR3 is CASSGASQFF. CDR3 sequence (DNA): TGTGCCAGCAGTGGGGCCTCCCAGTTCTTC.

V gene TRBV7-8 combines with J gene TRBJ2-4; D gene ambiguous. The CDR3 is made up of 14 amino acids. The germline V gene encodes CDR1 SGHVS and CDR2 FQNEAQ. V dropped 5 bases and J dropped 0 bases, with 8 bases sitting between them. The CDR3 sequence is CASSARLAKNIQYF. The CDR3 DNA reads TGTGCCAGCAGCGCTCGTTTAGCCAAAAACATTCAGTACTTC.

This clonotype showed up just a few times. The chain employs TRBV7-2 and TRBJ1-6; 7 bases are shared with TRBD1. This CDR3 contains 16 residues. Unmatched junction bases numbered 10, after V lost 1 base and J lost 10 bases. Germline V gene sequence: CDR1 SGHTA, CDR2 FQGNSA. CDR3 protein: CASSLGVTGDSSPLHF. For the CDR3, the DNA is TGTGCCAGCAGCTTAGGGGTTACAGGGGACTCGTCACCCCTCCACTTT.

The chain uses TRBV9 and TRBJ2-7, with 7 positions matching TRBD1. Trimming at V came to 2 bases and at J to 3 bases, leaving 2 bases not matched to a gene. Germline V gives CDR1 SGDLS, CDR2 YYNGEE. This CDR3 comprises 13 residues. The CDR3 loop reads CASSVSGGYEQYF. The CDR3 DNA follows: TGTGCCAGCAGCGTCTCAGGGGGCTACGAGCAGTACTTC. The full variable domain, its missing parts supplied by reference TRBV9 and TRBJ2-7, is DSGVTQTPKHLITATGQRVTLRCSPRSGDLSVYWYQQSLDQGLQFLIQYYNGEERAKGNILERFSAQQFPDLHSELNLSSLELGDSALYFCASSVSGGYEQYFGPGTRLTVT.

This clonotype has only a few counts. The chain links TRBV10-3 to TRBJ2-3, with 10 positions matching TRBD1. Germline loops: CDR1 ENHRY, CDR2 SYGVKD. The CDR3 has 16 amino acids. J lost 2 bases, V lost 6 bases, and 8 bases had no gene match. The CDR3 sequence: CAISSGDRGITDTQYF. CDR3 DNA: TGTGCCATCAGCTCCGGGGACAGGGGCATCACAGATACGCAGTATTTT.

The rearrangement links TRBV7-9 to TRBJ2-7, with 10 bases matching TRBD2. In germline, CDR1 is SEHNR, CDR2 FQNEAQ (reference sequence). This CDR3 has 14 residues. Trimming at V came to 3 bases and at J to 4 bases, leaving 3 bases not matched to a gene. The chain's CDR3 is CASSFSSGGYEQYV. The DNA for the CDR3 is TGTGCCAGCAGCTTCTCTAGCGGGGGTTACGAGCAGTACGTC.

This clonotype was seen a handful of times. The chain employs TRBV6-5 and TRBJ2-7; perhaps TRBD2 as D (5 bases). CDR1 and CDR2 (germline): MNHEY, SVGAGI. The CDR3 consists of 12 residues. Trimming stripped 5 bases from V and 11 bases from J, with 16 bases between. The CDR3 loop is CASSRLPDTEYF. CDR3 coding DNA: TGTGCCAGCAGTCGACTACCCGACACCGAGTACTTC.

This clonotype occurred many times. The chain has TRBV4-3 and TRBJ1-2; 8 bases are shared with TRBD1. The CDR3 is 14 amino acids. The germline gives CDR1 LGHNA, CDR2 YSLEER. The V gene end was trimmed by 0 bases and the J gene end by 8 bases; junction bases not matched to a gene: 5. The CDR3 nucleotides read TGCGCCAGCAGCCAAGAGGCCGGGACAGGAGGCTACACCTTC. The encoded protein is CASSQEAGTGGYTF.